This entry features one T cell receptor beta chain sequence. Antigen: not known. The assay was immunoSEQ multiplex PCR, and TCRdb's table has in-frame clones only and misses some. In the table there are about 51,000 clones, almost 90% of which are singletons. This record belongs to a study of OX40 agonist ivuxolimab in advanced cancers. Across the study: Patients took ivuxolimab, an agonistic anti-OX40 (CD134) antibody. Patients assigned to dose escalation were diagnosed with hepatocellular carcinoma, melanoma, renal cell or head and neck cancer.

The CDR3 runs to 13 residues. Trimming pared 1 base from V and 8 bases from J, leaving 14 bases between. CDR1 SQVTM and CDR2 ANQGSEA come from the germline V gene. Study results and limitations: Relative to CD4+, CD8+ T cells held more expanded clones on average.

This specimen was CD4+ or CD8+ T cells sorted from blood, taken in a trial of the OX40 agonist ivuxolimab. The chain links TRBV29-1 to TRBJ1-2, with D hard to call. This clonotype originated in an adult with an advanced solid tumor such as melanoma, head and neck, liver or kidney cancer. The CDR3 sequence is CSVEVVESPGYTF. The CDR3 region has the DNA TGCAGCGTTGAAGTAGTGGAGTCCCCGGGCTACACCTTC.